Shown below are 29 T cell receptor beta chains from a single sample sequenced in a study of Graves' ophthalmopathy and Graves' hyperthyroidism. CDR3 regions of TCR beta were amplified from RNA transcripts. The workflow started with a first-round RT-PCR run with HTBI primers and then moved on to a second-round multiplex PCR. One entry per CDR3 protein results from TCRdb running MiXCR on the multiplex PCR reads. The table lists 200,000 to 250,000 distinct CDR3 sequences, roughly 21% of them singletons. The sequencing sample was made of peripheral blood. The receptors originated from a woman aged 45 to 65 with Graves' ophthalmopathy.

This clonotype was counted many times. This rearrangement joins TRBV20-1 to TRBJ2-4, with D hard to call. The CDR3 contains 14 residues. Germline CDR1 reads DFQATT; CDR2 reads SNEGSKA (reference sequence). Trimming removed 0 bases from V and 7 bases from J, with 13 bases in between. CDR3 protein: CSARDPLVGNIQYF. CDR3 nucleotides: TGCAGTGCTAGAGATCCCCTAGTCGGTAACATTCAGTACTTC.

In the case of this clonotype: One end of the junction does not line up with germline, which may come from a read error. The CDR3 bases are TGTGCCAGCAGTTCCACAGAAAATCAGCCCCGGCATTTT. Translation: CASSSTENQPRHF. The rearrangement joins TRBV6-2 or TRBV6-3 to TRBJ1-5; no definite D call. The CDR3 sequence is 13 residues long. The germline V gene encodes CDR1 MNHEY and CDR2 SVGEGT.

In this sample, this clonotype turned up many times. CDR3 DNA sequence: TGTGCCTGGAGAGCACTTATACAGGGGGGGGAGCAGTACTTC. Translated, it gives CAWRALIQGGEQYF. The chain is built from TRBV30 and TRBJ2-7; TRBD1 might be the D (8 bases). Germline V CDR1 and CDR2: GTSNPN, SVGIG (reference sequence). Trimming stripped 3 bases from V and 7 bases from J, with 19 bases between. This CDR3 region has 14 residues.

At least ten counts were recorded for this clonotype. V gene TRBV6-5 combines with J gene TRBJ1-2; 7 bases line up with TRBD1. Germline CDR1 reads MNHEY; CDR2 reads SVGAGI. V shed 6 bases, J shed 5 bases, and the junction held 9 bases outside the gene matches. CDR3 length: 14 amino acids. CDR3 coding DNA: TGTGCCAGCAGGGGCTCGGGACAGAGATATGGCTACACCTTC. Its translation: CASRGSGQRYGYTF.

This clonotype was recorded many times. V gene TRBV6-5 combines with J gene TRBJ1-1; D remains ambiguous. The CDR3 contains 14 residues. The germline V and J ends were trimmed by 5 bases and 8 bases, with 18 bases remaining between them. Germline CDR1 is MNHEY and CDR2 is SVGAGI. This chain's CDR3 is CASSHGRNRGEAFF. CDR3 DNA: TGTGCCAGCAGTCACGGACGGAACCGAGGGGAAGCTTTCTTT.

The chain recombines TRBV7-9 with TRBJ2-7; D gene uncertain. The germline V and J ends were trimmed by 1 base and 3 bases, with 7 bases remaining between them. Germline V lookup: CDR1 SEHNR, CDR2 FQNEAQ (reference sequence). The CDR3 runs to 13 residues. CDR3 in amino acids: CASSLGQNYEQYF. The CDR3 DNA reads TGTGCCAGCAGCTTAGGTCAGAACTACGAGCAGTACTTC.

The chain carries TRBV18 and TRBJ2-5; 8 bases agree with TRBD1. Germline V gives CDR1 KGHSH, CDR2 LQKENI. This CDR3 spans 15 amino acids. Trimming cost V 2 bases and J 5 bases; bases outside gene matches: 7. CDR3 region: CASSPYRGNDETQYF. The CDR3 coding sequence is TGTGCCAGCTCACCATACAGGGGGAATGATGAGACCCAGTACTTC.

This clonotype was seen repeatedly, ten times or more. The chain recombines TRBV2 with TRBJ2-5; 10 bases match TRBD2. V was pared by 4 bases and J by 5 bases, with 10 bases of the junction left unmatched. Germline CDR1 reads SNHLY; CDR2 reads FYNNEI. The CDR3 extends over 16 amino acids. DNA for the CDR3: TGTGCCAGCAGTGTCCAGGGAGCGGGAGGGCCCGAGACCCAGTACTTC. It yields the protein CASSVQGAGGPETQYF.

The J gene is TRBJ2-5, the V gene TRBV2; no firm D call. V was shortened by 2 bases and J by 2 bases, with 9 bases between the two germline ends. In germline, CDR1 is SNHLY, CDR2 FYNNEI. This CDR3 is 14 amino acids long. CDR3 bases: TGTGCCAGCAGTGAATTGACACAACAAGAGACCCAGTACTTC. Its protein product is CASSELTQQETQYF.

This clonotype was seen ten or more times. This chain joins TRBV28 and TRBJ1-2; D is undetermined. Germline V lookup: CDR1 MDHEN, CDR2 SYDVKM. The ends were cut back, 10 bases at V and 4 bases at J, with 16 bases in the middle. CDR3 length: 13 residues. The chain's CDR3 is CATPSQFGYGYTF. CDR3 coding DNA: TGTGCCACCCCGTCCCAATTCGGCTATGGCTACACCTTC.

This clonotype was picked up many times. The rearrangement uses TRBV6-5 and TRBJ2-5, with TRBD2 matching over 12 bases. Germline loops: CDR1 MNHEY, CDR2 SVGAGI. V shed 0 bases and J 4 bases; nucleotides not matched to a gene: 3. The CDR3 totals 16 residues. In DNA form, the CDR3 reads TGTGCCAGCAGTTACTCCAGACTAGCGGGAGTAGAGACCCAGTACTTC. Translated, it gives CASSYSRLAGVETQYF.

This clonotype was detected many times. The chain links TRBV20-1 to TRBJ2-7, with D possibly TRBD1 on 6 matching bases. Germline assignment: CDR1 DFQATT and CDR2 SNEGSKA (reference sequence). This CDR3 region has 15 residues. V was clipped by 4 bases and J by 2 bases, with 18 bases between them. The CDR3 protein is CSATTGQRKPYEQYF. CDR3 coding DNA: TGCAGTGCTACCACCGGACAGCGAAAGCCCTACGAGCAGTACTTC.

This clonotype has ten or more counts. V gene TRBV5-1 combines with J gene TRBJ1-2; no clear D gene. CDR1 SGHRS and CDR2 YFSETQ come from the germline V gene. Trimming shortened V by 4 bases and J by 6 bases, and 13 bases separated the two germline ends. This CDR3 has 13 amino acids. The CDR3 is CASSPELADGYTF. In nucleotides, the CDR3 is TGCGCCAGCAGCCCTGAGCTCGCGGATGGCTACACCTTC.

This clonotype has ten or more counts. It may be a read error: a sequence one base away is much more abundant. This chain connects TRBV9 to TRBJ2-5, with 9 nucleotides matching TRBD1. The CDR3 is 18 amino acids. From germline, CDR1 is SGDLS and CDR2 YYNGEE. V gave up 0 bases and J gave up 4 bases; unmatched junction bases: 13. The CDR3 DNA sequence: TGTGCCAGCAGCGTAGCTACAGCGGGGACAGGGTGGCGAGAGACCCAGTACTTC. It is translated as CASSVATAGTGWRETQYF.

In the case of this clonotype: It may be a read error: a sequence one base away is much more abundant. The V and J genes are TRBV13 and TRBJ2-7; 7 bases are a match to TRBD1. Looked up from germline, CDR1 is PRHDT and CDR2 is FYEKMQ (reference sequence). V was pared by 5 bases and J by 5 bases, with 9 bases of the junction left unmatched. The CDR3 runs to 14 residues. DNA for the CDR3: TGTGCCAGCAGCCCCCTACAGGGGTGGAACGAGCAGTACTTC. The encoded protein is CASSPLQGWNEQYF.

This clonotype was counted many times. The chain uses TRBV7-2 and TRBJ2-2; no firm D call. Germline V CDR1 and CDR2: SGHTA, FQGNSA. Trimming pared 2 bases from V and 5 bases from J, leaving 12 bases between. This CDR3 has 15 residues. The CDR3: CASSLFSAGTGELFF. CDR3 bases: TGTGCCAGCAGCTTATTTTCGGCTGGTACCGGGGAGCTGTTTTTT.

The sample holds many counts of this clonotype. This chain connects TRBV28 to TRBJ1-6; 10 bases map to TRBD1. The CDR3 length is 16 residues. V lost 5 bases and J lost 7; bases outside the gene matches: 8. CDR1 is MDHEN, CDR2 SYDVKM, per germline. DNA for the CDR3: TGTGCCAGCAGTATGACAGGGGGCCGTATGAATTCACCCCTCCACTTT. Translating gives CASSMTGGRMNSPLHF.

This rearrangement joins TRBV3-1 to TRBJ2-7; 8 positions agree with TRBD2. The germline V gene encodes CDR1 LGHDT and CDR2 YNNKEL (reference sequence). V lost 4 bases, J lost 3 bases, and 8 bases stayed unmatched. CDR3 size: 15 residues. The CDR3 reads CASSRDSGTGYEQYF. As DNA, the CDR3 is TGTGCCAGCAGCCGGGATAGCGGGACCGGCTACGAGCAGTACTTC.

At least ten counts were recorded for this clonotype. The chain employs TRBV12-3 or TRBV12-4 and TRBJ1-3, with D hard to call. Trimming removed 5 bases from V and 4 bases from J, with 12 bases in between. The CDR3 totals 14 residues. CDR3 sequence reads: CASSLRGSGNTIYF. CDR3 DNA sequence: TGTGCCAGCAGTCTACGGGGATCGGGAAACACCATATATTTT.

This clonotype has ten or more counts. The V and J genes are TRBV18 and TRBJ1-2; the D gene is possibly TRBD1 (6 bases). The CDR3 extends over 14 amino acids. Germline assignment: CDR1 KGHSH and CDR2 LQKENI. Trimming took 3 bases from V and 3 from J, leaving 11 bases between them. CDR3 sequence: CASSPRQEDYGYTF. The CDR3 DNA follows: TGTGCCAGCTCACCCCGACAGGAGGACTATGGCTACACCTTC.

The V and J genes are TRBV12-3 or TRBV12-4 and TRBJ1-2; D gene unclear. This CDR3 has 13 amino acids. V was clipped by 1 base and J by 4 bases, with 7 bases between them. The CDR3 spells CASSLETSYGYTF. CDR3 DNA: TGTGCCAGCAGTTTAGAGACTTCCTATGGCTACACCTTC.

This clonotype was detected ten times or more. The chain is built from TRBV4-1 and TRBJ2-7; TRBD2 agrees at 8 bases. The germline V gene has CDR1 MGHRA and CDR2 YSYEKL. J was trimmed by 4 bases and V by 0 bases; bases with no gene match: 5. The length of the CDR3 is 15 residues. CDR3 sequence: CASSQDTGGPYEQYF. The CDR3 nucleotides are TGCGCCAGCAGCCAAGATACGGGAGGGCCGTACGAGCAGTACTTC.

The chain uses TRBV7-3 and TRBJ1-2; weak D call: TRBD1 (6 bases). The CDR3 has 13 residues. Germline assignment: CDR1 SGHTA and CDR2 FQGTGA. V dropped 2 bases and J dropped 7 bases, with 11 bases sitting between them. The CDR3 sequence is CASSLGGGAGYTF. CDR3 DNA sequence: TGTGCCAGCAGCTTAGGTGGGGGGGCTGGCTACACCTTC.

The chain uses TRBV30 and TRBJ2-6; tentative D call: TRBD1 (5 bases). The V gene's germline CDR1 is GTSNPN and CDR2 SVGIG (reference sequence). The CDR3 runs to 16 residues. V dropped 1 base and J dropped 1 base, with 11 bases sitting between them. The CDR3 sequence: CAWSGQGTSGANVLTF. For the CDR3, the DNA is TGTGCCTGGAGTGGGCAGGGTACTTCTGGGGCCAACGTCCTGACTTTC.

This clonotype appeared many times. This chain uses TRBV20-1 with TRBJ1-1, with D maybe TRBD1 (5 bases). With 3 bases removed from V and 5 bases from J, the gap between germline ends came to 13 bases. The CDR3 sequence is 13 residues long. Germline V gene sequence: CDR1 DFQATT, CDR2 SNEGSKA (reference sequence). As DNA, the CDR3 is TGCAGTGCTAGTATGGGGCAAGGTACTGAAGCTTTCTTT. It is translated as CSASMGQGTEAFF.

This clonotype was counted at least ten times. The genes are TRBV20-1 and TRBJ2-7, with D unclear. V was clipped by 0 bases and J by 5 bases, with 11 bases between them. The CDR3 runs 13 residues. Looked up from germline, CDR1 is DFQATT and CDR2 is SNEGSKA (reference sequence). This chain's CDR3 is CSARETPGHEQYF. CDR3 bases: TGCAGTGCTAGAGAGACCCCGGGCCACGAGCAGTACTTC.

The chain joins TRBV20-1 to TRBJ1-5; tentatively, D is TRBD1 (5 bases). Trimming took off 0 bases at V and 6 bases at J, with 12 bases between the two ends. The CDR3 has 14 amino acids. The germline gives CDR1 DFQATT, CDR2 SNEGSKA (reference sequence). The CDR3 is CSARDIEGSQPQHF. Written as DNA, the CDR3 is TGCAGTGCTAGAGATATTGAGGGGAGTCAGCCCCAGCATTTT.

This clonotype was counted at least ten times. This chain connects TRBV5-4 to TRBJ1-5; maybe TRBD1 (5 bases). The V gene's germline CDR1 is SGHNT and CDR2 YYREEE (reference sequence). The CDR3 is made up of 14 amino acids. The V gene lost 3 bases and the J gene lost 0 bases, with 7 bases spanning the gap. CDR3 nucleotides: TGTGCCAGCAGCTCAGACAGTAGCAATCAGCCCCAGCATTTT. This encodes CASSSDSSNQPQHF.

This clonotype has at least ten counts. This chain uses TRBV5-6 with TRBJ2-5; the D call may be TRBD1 or TRBD2 (5 bases each). The CDR3 is made up of 14 amino acids. Trimming pared 4 bases from V and 2 bases from J, leaving 12 bases between. Germline CDR1 SGHDT, CDR2 YYEEEE. CDR3 in DNA: TGTGCCAGCAGCCGGGGACCGACACAAGAGACCCAGTACTTC. Its translation: CASSRGPTQETQYF.